This T cell receptor beta chain was profiled in a study of T cells in Graves' hyperthyroidism and ophthalmopathy. Study summary: Peripheral blood samples were taken at initial diagnosis, prior to any treatment.

Germline CDR1 is KGHSH and CDR2 is LQKENI. The CDR3 consists of 13 residues. V lost 0 bases to trimming and J lost 10 bases, with 12 bases between them. RNA transcripts served as the template for amplifying TCR beta CDR3 regions. The primer set for the first-round RT-PCR of the TCR CDR3 was HTBI. Via MiXCR, TCRdb re-called the multiplex PCR reads, giving one row per CDR3 protein. The profile shows about 740,000 distinct CDR3 sequences, 13% to 15% of them singletons. This clonotype was recorded at least ten times. The sequencing sample was made of blood. This TCR derives from a woman under 30 with Graves' hyperthyroidism. The chain is built from TRBV18 and TRBJ1-1; D call uncertain. The CDR3 coding sequence is TGTGCCAGCTCACCACCAGGAGGAAATGGAGCTTTCTTT. Translating gives CASSPPGGNGAFF.